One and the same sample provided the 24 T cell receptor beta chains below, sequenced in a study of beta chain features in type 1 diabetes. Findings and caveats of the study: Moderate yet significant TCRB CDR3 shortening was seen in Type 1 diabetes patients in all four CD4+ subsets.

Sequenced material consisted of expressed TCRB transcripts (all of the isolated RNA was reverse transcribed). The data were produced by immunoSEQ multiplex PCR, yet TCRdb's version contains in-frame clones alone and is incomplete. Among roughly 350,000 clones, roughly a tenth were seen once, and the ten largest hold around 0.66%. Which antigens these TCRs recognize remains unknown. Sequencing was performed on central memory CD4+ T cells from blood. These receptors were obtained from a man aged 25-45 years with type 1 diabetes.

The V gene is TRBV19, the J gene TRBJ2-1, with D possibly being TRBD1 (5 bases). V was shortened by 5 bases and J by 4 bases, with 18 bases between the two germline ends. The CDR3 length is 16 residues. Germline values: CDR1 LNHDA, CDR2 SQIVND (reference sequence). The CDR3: CASSAPQGLGYNEQFF. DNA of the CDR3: TGTGCCAGTAGTGCCCCTCAGGGATTGGGATACAATGAGCAGTTCTTC.

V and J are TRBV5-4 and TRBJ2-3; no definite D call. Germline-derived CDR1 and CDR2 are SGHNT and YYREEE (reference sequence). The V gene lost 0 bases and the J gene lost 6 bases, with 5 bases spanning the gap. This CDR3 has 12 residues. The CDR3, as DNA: TGTGCCAGCAGCTTGGCCCGGGATACGCAGTATTTT. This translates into CASSLARDTQYF.

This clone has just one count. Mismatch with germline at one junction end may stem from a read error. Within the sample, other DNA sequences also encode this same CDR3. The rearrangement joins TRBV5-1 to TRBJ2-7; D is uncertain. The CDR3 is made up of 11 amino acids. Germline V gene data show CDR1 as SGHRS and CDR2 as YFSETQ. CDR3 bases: TGCGCCAGTAGCTCCTCCTACGAGCAGTACTTC. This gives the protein CASSSSYEQYF.

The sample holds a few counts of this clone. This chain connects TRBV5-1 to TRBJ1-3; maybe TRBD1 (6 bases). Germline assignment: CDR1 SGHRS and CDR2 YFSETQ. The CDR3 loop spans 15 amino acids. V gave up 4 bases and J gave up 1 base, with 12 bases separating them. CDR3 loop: CASSEHQGSGNTIYF. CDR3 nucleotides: TGCGCCAGCAGCGAACATCAGGGGTCTGGAAACACCATATATTTT.

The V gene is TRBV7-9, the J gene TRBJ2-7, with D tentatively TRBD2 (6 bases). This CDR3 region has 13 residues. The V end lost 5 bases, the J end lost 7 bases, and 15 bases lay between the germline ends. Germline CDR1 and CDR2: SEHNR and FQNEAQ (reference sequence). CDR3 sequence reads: CASSAGTYEEQYF. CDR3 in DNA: TGTGCCAGCAGCGCGGGGACCTACGAAGAGCAGTACTTC.

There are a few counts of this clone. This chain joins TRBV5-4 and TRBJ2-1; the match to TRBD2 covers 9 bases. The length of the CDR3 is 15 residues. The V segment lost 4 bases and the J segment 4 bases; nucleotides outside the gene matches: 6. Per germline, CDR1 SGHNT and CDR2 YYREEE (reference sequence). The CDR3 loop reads CASSPTSGLYNEQFF. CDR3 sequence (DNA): TGTGCCAGCAGCCCCACTAGCGGGCTGTACAATGAGCAGTTCTTC.

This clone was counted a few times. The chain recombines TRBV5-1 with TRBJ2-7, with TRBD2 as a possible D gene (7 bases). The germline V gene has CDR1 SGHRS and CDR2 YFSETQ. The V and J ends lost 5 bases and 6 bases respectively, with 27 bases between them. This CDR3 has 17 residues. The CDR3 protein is CASSGGAPSGNRGEQYF. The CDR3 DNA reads TGCGCCAGCAGTGGGGGGGCGCCTTCCGGGAACAGAGGCGAGCAGTACTTC.

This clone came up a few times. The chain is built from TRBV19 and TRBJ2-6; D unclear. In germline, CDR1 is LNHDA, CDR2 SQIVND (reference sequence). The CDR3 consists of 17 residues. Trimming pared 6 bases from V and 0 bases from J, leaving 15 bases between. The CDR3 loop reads CASSSGDGISGANVLTF. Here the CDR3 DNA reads TGTGCCAGTAGCTCTGGGGATGGGATCTCTGGGGCCAACGTCCTGACTTTC.

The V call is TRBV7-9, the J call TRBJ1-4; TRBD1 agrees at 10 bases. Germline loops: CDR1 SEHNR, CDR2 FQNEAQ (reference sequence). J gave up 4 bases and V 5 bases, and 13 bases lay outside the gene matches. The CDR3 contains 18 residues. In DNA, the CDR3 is TGTGCCAGCAGCACGGGACAGGGGCCCCTGGGGGGTAATGAAAAACTGTTTTTT. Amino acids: CASSTGQGPLGGNEKLFF.

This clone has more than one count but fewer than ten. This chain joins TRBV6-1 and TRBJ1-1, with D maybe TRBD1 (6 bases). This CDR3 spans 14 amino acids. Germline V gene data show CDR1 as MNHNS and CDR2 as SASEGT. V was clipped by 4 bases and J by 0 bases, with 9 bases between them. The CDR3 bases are TGTGCCAGCAGTGTACAGGGAATGAACACTGAAGCTTTCTTT. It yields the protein CASSVQGMNTEAFF.

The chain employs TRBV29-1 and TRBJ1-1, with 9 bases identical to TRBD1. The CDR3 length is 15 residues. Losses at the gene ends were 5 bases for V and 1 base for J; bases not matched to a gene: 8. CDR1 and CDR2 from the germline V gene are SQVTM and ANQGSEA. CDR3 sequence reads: CSVPGTGSANTEAFF. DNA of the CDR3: TGCAGCGTTCCAGGGACAGGGTCGGCGAACACTGAAGCTTTCTTT.

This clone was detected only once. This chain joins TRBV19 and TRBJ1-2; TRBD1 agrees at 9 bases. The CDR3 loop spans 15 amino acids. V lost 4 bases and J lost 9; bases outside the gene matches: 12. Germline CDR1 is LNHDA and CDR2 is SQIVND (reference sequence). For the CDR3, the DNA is TGTGCCAGTAGTAGGATTCCCGGGACAGGGTACCGCTACACCTTC. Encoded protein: CASSRIPGTGYRYTF.

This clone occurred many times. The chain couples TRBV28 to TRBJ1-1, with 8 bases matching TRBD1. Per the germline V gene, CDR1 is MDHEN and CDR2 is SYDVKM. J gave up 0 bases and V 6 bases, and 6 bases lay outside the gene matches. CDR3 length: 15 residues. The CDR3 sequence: CASSPWTGMNTEAFF. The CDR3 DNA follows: TGTGCCAGCAGCCCCTGGACAGGGATGAACACTGAAGCTTTCTTT. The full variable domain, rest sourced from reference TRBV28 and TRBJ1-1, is DVKVTQSSRYLVKRTGEKVFLECVQDMDHENMFWYRQDPGLGLRLIYFSYDVKMKEKGDIPEGYSVSREKKERFSLILESASTNQTSMYLCASSPWTGMNTEAFFGQGTRLTVV.

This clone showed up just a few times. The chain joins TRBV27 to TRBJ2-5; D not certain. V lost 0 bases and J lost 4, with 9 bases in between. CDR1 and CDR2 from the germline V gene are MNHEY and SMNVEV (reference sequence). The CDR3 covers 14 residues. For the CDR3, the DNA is TGTGCCAGCAGTTTATCAGGGCGAGGAGAGACCCAGTACTTC. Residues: CASSLSGRGETQYF.

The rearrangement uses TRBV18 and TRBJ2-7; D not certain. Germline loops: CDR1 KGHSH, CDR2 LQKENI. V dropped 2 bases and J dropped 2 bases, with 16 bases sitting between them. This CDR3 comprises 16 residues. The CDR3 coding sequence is TGTGCCAGCTCACCAGGATCGTGGCAGGCCGCCTACGAGCAGTACTTC. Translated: CASSPGSWQAAYEQYF.

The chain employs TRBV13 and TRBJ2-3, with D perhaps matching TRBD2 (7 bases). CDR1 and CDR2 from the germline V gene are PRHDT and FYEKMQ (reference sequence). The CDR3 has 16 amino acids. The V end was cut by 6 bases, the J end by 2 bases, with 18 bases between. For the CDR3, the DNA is TGTGCCAGCAGTGCAAGCGGGACATACTTCACAGATACGCAGTATTTT. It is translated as CASSASGTYFTDTQYF.

The CDR3 sequence is CASSPRQSDTQYF. CDR3 coding DNA: TGTGCCAGTAGTCCCAGACAGTCAGATACGCAGTATTTT. The genes are TRBV19 and TRBJ2-3; tentative D call: TRBD1 (5 bases). From germline, CDR1 is LNHDA and CDR2 SQIVND (reference sequence). CDR3 size: 13 residues. Deletions cut 5 bases from V and 4 bases from J, with 10 bases between.

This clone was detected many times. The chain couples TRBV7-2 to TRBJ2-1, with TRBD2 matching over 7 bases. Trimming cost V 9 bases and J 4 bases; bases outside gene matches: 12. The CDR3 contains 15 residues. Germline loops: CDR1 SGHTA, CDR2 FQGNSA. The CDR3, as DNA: TGTGCCAGTGGGCCCGGCTCGGGGGGATACAATGAGCAGTTCTTC. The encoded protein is CASGPGSGGYNEQFF. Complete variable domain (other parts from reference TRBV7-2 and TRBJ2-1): GAGVSQSPSNKVTEKGKDVELRCDPISGHTALYWYRQSLGQGLEFLIYFQGNSAPDKSGLPSDRFSAERTGGSVSTLTIQRTQQEDSAVYLCASGPGSGGYNEQFFGPGTRLTVL.

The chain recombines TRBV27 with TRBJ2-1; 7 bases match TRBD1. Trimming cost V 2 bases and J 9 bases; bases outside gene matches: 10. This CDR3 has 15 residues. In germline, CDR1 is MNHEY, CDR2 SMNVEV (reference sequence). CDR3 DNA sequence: TGTGCCAGCAGTTTAATAGGGGGCGCGCCCGGTGAGCAGTTCTTC. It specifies CASSLIGGAPGEQFF.

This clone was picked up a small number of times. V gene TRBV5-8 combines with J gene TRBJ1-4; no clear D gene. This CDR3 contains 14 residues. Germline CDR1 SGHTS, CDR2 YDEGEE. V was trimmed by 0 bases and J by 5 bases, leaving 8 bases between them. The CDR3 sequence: CASSLGRPNEKLFF. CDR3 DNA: TGTGCCAGCAGCTTGGGGAGGCCCAATGAAAAACTGTTTTTT.

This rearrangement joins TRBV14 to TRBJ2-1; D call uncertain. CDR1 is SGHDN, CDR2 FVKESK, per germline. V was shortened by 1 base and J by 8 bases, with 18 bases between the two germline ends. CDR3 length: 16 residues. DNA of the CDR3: TGTGCCAGCAGCCAAGGGGTTGACGGGCGCGTTGATGAGCAGTTCTTC. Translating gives CASSQGVDGRVDEQFF.

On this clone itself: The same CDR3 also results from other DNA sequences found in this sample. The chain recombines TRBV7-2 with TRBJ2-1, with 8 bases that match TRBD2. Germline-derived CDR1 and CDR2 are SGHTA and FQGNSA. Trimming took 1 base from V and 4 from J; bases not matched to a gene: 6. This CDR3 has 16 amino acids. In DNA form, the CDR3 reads TGTGCCAGCAGCTTAGTAGGGCTAGCGGGTTACAATGAGCAGTTCTTC. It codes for CASSLVGLAGYNEQFF. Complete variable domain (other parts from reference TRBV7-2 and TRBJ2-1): GAGVSQSPSNKVTEKGKDVELRCDPISGHTALYWYRQSLGQGLEFLIYFQGNSAPDKSGLPSDRFSAERTGGSVSTLTIQRTQQEDSAVYLCASSLVGLAGYNEQFFGPGTRLTVL.

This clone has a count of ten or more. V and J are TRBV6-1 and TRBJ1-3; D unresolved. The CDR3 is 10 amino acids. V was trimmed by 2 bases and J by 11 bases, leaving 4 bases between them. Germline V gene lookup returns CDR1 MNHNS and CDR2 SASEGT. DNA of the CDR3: TGTGCCAGCAGTGAACCGTCCATATATTTT. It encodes CASSEPSIYF.

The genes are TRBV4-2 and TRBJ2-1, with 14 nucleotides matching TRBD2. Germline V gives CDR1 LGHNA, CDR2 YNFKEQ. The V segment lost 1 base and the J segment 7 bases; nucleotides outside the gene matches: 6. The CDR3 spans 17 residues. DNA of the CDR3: TGTGCCAGCAGCCAAGTCGAAGGACTAGCGGGAGGAAATGAGCAGTTCTTC. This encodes CASSQVEGLAGGNEQFF.